The rows below give T cell receptor beta chains drawn from one sample of a study of CD8 T cells in Susac syndrome. TCRdb re-derived calls from the immunoSEQ multiplex PCR reads in MiXCR, one entry per CDR3 protein. The data show 150,000 to 200,000 distinct CDR3 sequences, with 85% to 95% seen just once and approximately 0.15% held by the top ten. The sequencing sample was made of CD8+ T cells from PBMCs. Every receptor here comes from a human donor with Susac syndrome. Each CDR3 is given without its conserved first and last residue. Where a row states a size, it is once, few, many or the class of an expanded clone; other rows omit it.

TRBV24-1 once ATSDSNEQF
TRBV18 NA ASSPNSPGGLNTEAF
TRBV28 few ASRGDRETQY
TRBV24-1 once ATSDGISLY
TRBV7-9 NA ASSFPSPGELF
TRBV7-9 NA ASSSAGMVEEPQH
TRBV2 NA ASRPGQGGDTQY
TRBV7-9 NA ASSLPDRGRKETQY
TRBV9 NA ASSVDRSPFEQY
TRBV5-6 NA ASSHGTSGGFVEQF
TRBV5-4 NA ASSLTASGGNEQF
TRBV20-1 NA SATGTGDYEQY
TRBV27 NA ASTGAGYGYT
TRBV20-1 NA SAPQGRLYNEQF
TRBV28 NA ASSFVGGSSYEQY
TRBV6-5 NA ASKNTDTQY
TRBV13 once ASSWGLAETQY
TRBV5-5 NA ASSFTGGWADTQY
TRBV27 once ASSLWTGVTEAF
TRBV7-9 NA ASSGTTTGEKLF
TRBV20-1 NA SAGDAGTDTYEQY